This T cell receptor (beta chain) is from a study of CD8+ T cells in alopecia areata. The sequencing template was cDNA reverse transcribed from extracted RNA. The method was immunoSEQ multiplex PCR; TCRdb's version includes in-frame clones alone and lacks a portion of them. The sample includes roughly 210,000 clones, 43% of them seen just once. Germline assignment: CDR1 SGHDT and CDR2 YYEEEE. Trimming took 8 bases from V and 9 from J, leaving 15 bases between them. The CDR3 loop spans 12 amino acids. Specified treatment: oral pan-JAK inhibitor, 5-10 mg twice daily. Individuals with alopecia areata gave both lesional scalp punch biopsies and peripheral blood for collection. Sorting of PBMCs yielded the CD4+ and CD8+ T cells. The sample holds a few counts of this clone.

The chain uses TRBV5-6 and TRBJ2-1, with D possibly being TRBD2 (5 bases). This receptor was identified in a human donor with alopecia areata. This specimen consisted of CD4+ T cells sorted from blood, obtained around week 36, from a patient treated with tofacitinib. The CDR3 region has the DNA TGTGCCAGTAAAAGCGGCGTGAGTGAGCAGTTCTTC. This translates into CASKSGVSEQFF. Full variable domain (rest looked up from reference TRBV5-6 and TRBJ2-1): DAGVTQSPTHLIKTRGQQVTLRCSPKSGHDTVSWYQQALGQGPQFIFQYYEEEERQRGNFPDRFSGHQFPNYSSELNVNALLLGDSALYLCASKSGVSEQFFGPGTRLTVL.